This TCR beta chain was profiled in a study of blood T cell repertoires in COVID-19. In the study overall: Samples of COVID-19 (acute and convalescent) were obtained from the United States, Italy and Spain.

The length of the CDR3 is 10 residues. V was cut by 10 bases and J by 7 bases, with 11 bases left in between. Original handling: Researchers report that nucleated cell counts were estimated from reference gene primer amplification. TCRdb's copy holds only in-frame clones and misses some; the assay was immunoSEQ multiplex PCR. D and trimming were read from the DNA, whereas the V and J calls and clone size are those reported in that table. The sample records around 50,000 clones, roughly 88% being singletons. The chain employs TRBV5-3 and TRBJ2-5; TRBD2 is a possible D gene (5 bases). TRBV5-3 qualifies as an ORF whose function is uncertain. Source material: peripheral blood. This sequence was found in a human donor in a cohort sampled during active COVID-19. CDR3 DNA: TGTGCCCGAATAGGAGGGACCCAGTACTTC. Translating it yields CARIGGTQYF.